The T cell receptor beta chain under discussion was sequenced for a study of T cells after yellow fever vaccination. Study-wide results and caveats: Overall, a small share of clonotypes was seen in both CD4 and CD8 compartments. It was the secondary response that reached its peak faster, day 5 versus 15, but it was weaker.

TCRdb used MiXCR to reprocess the 5' RACE reads, holding one entry per CDR3 protein. The data show more than 300,000 distinct CDR3 sequences, around 7% seen once. This clonotype occurred a few times. The antigen is undetermined. Sequenced material: PBMCs, taken 35 to 50 days after the first yellow fever vaccination. The sequence was collected from a man aged 18 to 29 who received the YFV17D yellow fever vaccine.

CDR3 nucleotides: TGCGCCAGCAGCCAAGAGGGGGCCAGGCCCTTCTGCGAGCAGTACGTC. Protein: CASSQEGARPFCEQYV. The genes are TRBV4-1 and TRBJ2-7, with D tentatively TRBD1 (6 bases). V lost 0 bases, J lost 6 bases, and 18 bases lay in between. The length of the CDR3 is 16 residues. Per germline, CDR1 MGHRA and CDR2 YSYEKL.